What follows are 6 T cell receptor beta chains derived from one specimen sequenced in a study of T-cell reconstitution after alpha-beta-depleted transplantation in children. Library preparation (for TCRbeta) was performed with unique molecular identifiers. TCRdb re-called the PCR reads through MiXCR, storing one row per CDR3 protein. The sample contains approximately 240,000 distinct CDR3 sequences, roughly a tenth of which appear only once. The sequenced sample was PBMCs, obtained before TCRalphabeta/CD19-depleted stem cell transplant. Receptors were obtained from a child less than two years old with acute myeloid leukemia, due to receive a stem cell transplant.

This clonotype has a count of ten or more. The chain carries TRBV7-2 and TRBJ1-4, with 8 bases lining up with TRBD1. This CDR3 is built from 14 residues. Germline-derived CDR1 and CDR2 are SGHTA and FQGNSA. V lost 3 bases to trimming and J lost 6 bases; unmatched junction nucleotides: 3. The CDR3 loop is CASSFHRGDEKLFF. The DNA of the CDR3 is TGTGCCAGCAGCTTCCACAGGGGGGATGAAAAACTGTTTTTT.

The chain uses TRBV6-1 and TRBJ2-2; D is undetermined. Germline V lookup: CDR1 MNHNS, CDR2 SASEGT. Trimming took off 7 bases at V and 7 bases at J, with 13 bases between the two ends. The CDR3 runs to 13 residues. CDR3 amino acids: CASKLGFGGELFF. In nucleotides, the CDR3 is TGTGCCAGCAAATTGGGGTTCGGCGGGGAGCTGTTTTTT.

This clonotype has a count of ten or more. This rearrangement joins TRBV19 to TRBJ1-5, with D possibly being TRBD1 (6 bases). V gave up 5 bases and J gave up 6 bases, with 14 bases separating them. CDR3 size: 14 residues. CDR1 and CDR2 from the germline V gene are LNHDA and SQIVND (reference sequence). The CDR3 is CASSFRDMSQPQHF. The CDR3 coding sequence is TGTGCCAGTAGTTTCCGGGACATGAGTCAGCCCCAGCATTTT.

At least ten counts were recorded for this clonotype. V is TRBV18 and J is TRBJ2-3; 13 nucleotides align to TRBD2. CDR1 and CDR2 from the germline V gene are KGHSH and LQKENI. The CDR3 has 16 amino acids. Trimming at V came to 3 bases and at J to 4 bases, leaving 4 bases not matched to a gene. The CDR3 DNA is TGTGCCAGCTCACCGGGGACTAGCGGGACTGCAGATACGCAGTATTTT. Its translation is CASSPGTSGTADTQYF.

At least ten counts were recorded for this clonotype. The chain has TRBV5-1 and TRBJ2-5; D unresolved. The germline V and J ends were trimmed by 0 bases and 1 base, with 10 bases remaining between them. This CDR3 has 15 amino acids. Looked up from germline, CDR1 is SGHRS and CDR2 is YFSETQ. The CDR3 DNA follows: TGCGCCAGCAGCTTGGTTGCGGAGCCCCAAGAGACCCAGTACTTC. Protein: CASSLVAEPQETQYF.

This clonotype has more than one count but fewer than ten. This rearrangement joins TRBV11-1 to TRBJ2-1, with 12 positions matching TRBD2. The CDR3 is made up of 18 amino acids. Germline loops: CDR1 SGHAT, CDR2 FQDESV (reference sequence). J lost 2 bases, V lost 1 base, and 6 bases had no gene match. The CDR3 nucleotides are TGTGCCAGCAGCTTAGGGTTGACTAGCGGGGGTACCTACAATGAGCAGTTCTTC. Protein: CASSLGLTSGGTYNEQFF.